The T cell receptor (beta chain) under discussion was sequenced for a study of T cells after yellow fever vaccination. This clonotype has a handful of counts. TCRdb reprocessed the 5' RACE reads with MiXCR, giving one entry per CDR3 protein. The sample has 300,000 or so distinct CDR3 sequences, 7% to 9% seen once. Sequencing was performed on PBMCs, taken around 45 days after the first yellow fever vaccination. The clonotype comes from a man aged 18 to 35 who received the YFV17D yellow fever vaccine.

CDR3 in amino acids: CASSFSGSSYEQYF. CDR3 DNA: TGTGCCAGCAGCTTCTCGGGGAGCTCCTACGAGCAGTACTTC. The V and J genes are TRBV7-2 and TRBJ2-7, with TRBD2 as a possible D gene (5 bases). The V gene's germline CDR1 is SGHTA and CDR2 FQGNSA. V gave up 3 bases and J gave up 0 bases, with 9 bases separating them. CDR3 size: 14 residues.